This TCR beta chain was captured by sequencing in a study of cytomegalovirus exposure and HLA in healthy donors. The J segment lost 0 bases and the V segment lost 5 bases, leaving 14 bases of the junction unmatched. Per germline, CDR1 MGHRA and CDR2 YSYEKL. This CDR3 comprises 18 residues. This clone was seen just once. Antigen: not known. Study observations and caveats: Among TCR beta chains, those listed as cytomegalovirus-associated numbered some 170.

Sequenced by immunoSEQ multiplex PCR; TCRdb stores in-frame clones only, minus some. This sample has some 65,000 clones, with 90% to 95% found just once. The V gene is TRBV4-1, the J gene TRBJ1-2, with 8 bases identical to TRBD1. The sequencing input was PBMCs. This clonotype originated in a man between 18 and 29 years old in good health and CMV-seropositive. Here the CDR3 reads CASSFRPGQGTSNYGYTF. The CDR3, as DNA: TGCGCCAGCAGCTTCCGACCCGGACAGGGAACCTCTAACTATGGCTACACCTTC.